This TCR beta chain stems from a study of T cell responses to AZD1222 COVID-19 vaccine. Notes on the study in general: Repertoire sampling was restricted to post-peak T cell response timepoints. In a largely white British group with more females than males, clonal diversity was possibly underestimated. Nearly half of spike-specific TCRs reportedly target unmutated variant regions.

The CDR3 extends over 11 amino acids. Trimming removed 9 bases from V and 5 bases from J, with 10 bases in between. From germline, CDR1 is LNHDA and CDR2 SQIVND (reference sequence). This clone was observed a single time. What it recognizes is unknown. Using immunoSEQ multiplex PCR, the repertoire was profiled, and TCRdb retains in-frame clones only, with some absent. Among roughly 120,000 clones listed, approximately 86% were seen once. The source was peripheral blood, collected on day 0 of MenACWY control vaccination. The TCR comes from an adult in good health. The chain recombines TRBV19 with TRBJ1-1; D unclear. CDR3: CASLGVTEAFF. As DNA, the CDR3 is TGTGCCAGCCTCGGAGTTACTGAAGCTTTCTTT.